This is a list of T cell receptor beta chains from one sample in a study of shared clonotypes between healthy human individuals. Only in-frame clones appear in the TCRdb table, and some are missing; sequencing was by immunoSEQ multiplex PCR. The table records about 690,000 clones, about 92% of them present only once. Sequencing used memory CD8+ T cells from PBMCs. These receptors all come from a man between 18 and 29 years old in good health. Some clones in this sample may be carry-over from other donors' samples. CDR3s include the opening cysteine and the closing phenylalanine or tryptophan. D genes are given only for firm matches. Some rows have no size entry. The others give once, few or many, or a class for an expanded clone.

>few|TRBV9|-|TRBJ2-1
TGTGCCAGCAGCGGGCGGACAGATTACAATGAGCAGTTCTTC
CASSGRTDYNEQFF
>-|TRBV9|TRBD1|TRBJ2-7
TGTGCCAGCGCGGGACAGGAAACCTACGAGCAGTACTTC
CASAGQETYEQYF
>-|TRBV29-1|-|TRBJ1-2
TGCAGCGTCCCCGGGGTCGGAGGCTACACCTTC
CSVPGVGGYTF
>-|TRBV10-3|TRBD1|TRBJ1-2
TGTGCCATCAGCTCCTCGGACAGGGTAGTTGGCTACACCTTC
CAISSSDRVVGYTF
>-|TRBV12-5|-|TRBJ1-5
TGTGCTAGTTCCCCTGGGGGAGGGGCCCAGCATTTT
CASSPGGGAQHF
>once|TRBV2|TRBD2|TRBJ2-1
TGTGCCAGCAGTGTTTGGGTCCCACTAACCCTAGCGGGAGGTTACGCTGAGCAGTTCTTC
CASSVWVPLTLAGGYAEQFF
>-|TRBV28|TRBD1|TRBJ1-2
TGTGCCAGCAGTTGGTCGAAAAGAGGGGGCCGGGACTATGGCTACACCTTC
CASSWSKRGGRDYGYTF
>-|TRBV5-1|TRBD1|TRBJ1-4
TGCGCCAGCAGCTGGGACAGGGATAATGAAAAACTGTTTTTT
CASSWDRDNEKLFF
>-|TRBV7-9|-|TRBJ2-7
TGTGCCAGCAGATCTACCGAACCGACCTACGAGCAGTACTTC
CASRSTEPTYEQYF
>-|TRBV27|-|TRBJ2-1
TGTGCCAGCAGTCCATATATACTGGCCAGGGATGGTGAGCAGTTCTTC
CASSPYILARDGEQFF
>-|TRBV19|TRBD1|TRBJ2-2
TGTGCCAGTCTCTCCAACAGGGGGCCCTCCGGGGAGCTGTTTTTT
CASLSNRGPSGELFF
>-|TRBV27|TRBD1|TRBJ2-7
TGTGCCAGCAGTTTGGGACAGGGGACGGTATACTACGAGCAGTACTTC
CASSLGQGTVYYEQYF
>-|TRBV28|-|TRBJ2-1
TGTGCCAGCAGTTTTTCTCCCGGTGAGCAGTTCTTC
CASSFSPGEQFF
>-|TRBV6-1|-|TRBJ2-7
TGTGCCAGCAGTGAAGGCACAGTGTCCTACGAGCAGTACTTC
CASSEGTVSYEQYF
>-|TRBV6-5|-|TRBJ2-5
TGTGCCAGCAGTACAGGGCAGGGAAGTATGCAGACCCAGTACTTC
CASSTGQGSMQTQYF
>-|TRBV30|-|TRBJ1-6
TGTGCCTGGAGGGGGGATGCGAACTCACCCCTCCACTTT
CAWRGDANSPLHF
>-|TRBV27|-|TRBJ2-1
TGTGCCAGCACCCCTTTTGGGCCATACAATGAGCAGTTCTTC
CASTPFGPYNEQFF
>-|TRBV29-1|TRBD1|TRBJ2-1
TGCAGCGTTGAAGGGACAGGGGGATACAATGAGCAGTTCTTC
CSVEGTGGYNEQFF
>-|TRBV21-1|-|TRBJ2-3
TGTGCCAGGACCCCTGATACGCAGTATTTT
CARTPDTQYF
>-|TRBV6-1|-|TRBJ1-1
TGTGCCAGCAGTGAAGTAGGCAGCGGCCGAGCTGAAGCTTTCTTT
CASSEVGSGRAEAFF
>-|TRBV2|-|TRBJ1-4
TGTGCCAGTTCGGACAGCACTTATGAAAAACTGTTTTTT
CASSDSTYEKLFF
>-|TRBV5-5|-|TRBJ1-1
TGTGCCAGCAGCTTGTGGGACGGTACTGAAGCTTTCTTT
CASSLWDGTEAFF
>once|TRBV11-2|-|TRBJ2-2
TGTGCCAGCAGCTTAGATGTTGGGTCGGAGAACACCGGGGAGCTGTTTTTT
CASSLDVGSENTGELFF
>-|TRBV4-1|-|TRBJ1-2
TGCGCCAGCAGCCAAGACGACAGGTCCTATGGCTACACCTTC
CASSQDDRSYGYTF
>-|TRBV4-2|TRBD2|TRBJ2-7
TGTGCCAGCAGGCAGGGGGCTCTAGCGGGAGGCTACGAGCAGTACTTC
CASRQGALAGGYEQYF
>-|TRBV11-2|-|TRBJ2-2
TGTGCCAGCATGGGACGGTCATCAACTCAGAACCCCGGGGAGCTGTTTTTT
CASMGRSSTQNPGELFF
>few|TRBV4-3|-|TRBJ1-1
TGCGCCAGCGGCCCGGGGGGCGCTGAAGCTTTCTTT
CASGPGGAEAFF
>once|TRBV23-1|-|TRBJ1-4
TGCGCCAGCAGTCAATCCGGCGGGGAAAAACTGTTTTTT
CASSQSGGEKLFF
>-|TRBV14|TRBD1|TRBJ2-7
TGTGCCAGCAGCCAAGTTAGGGGGCCCTACGAGCAGTACTTC
CASSQVRGPYEQYF
>once|TRBV27|-|TRBJ2-1
TGTGCCAGCAGTTTATACGGCGGGAATCCCTACAATGAGCAGTTCTTC
CASSLYGGNPYNEQFF
>-|TRBV11-2|-|TRBJ2-7
TGTGCCAGCAGCTACCCACGCTTCCGGGACGGCAGTACCTACGAGCAGTACTTC
CASSYPRFRDGSTYEQYF
>-|TRBV7-9|-|TRBJ2-7
TGTGCCAGCAGCTTAATAATTGGGGCAGGGCCGTACGAGCAGTACTTC
CASSLIIGAGPYEQYF
>-|TRBV4-2|-|TRBJ2-7
TGTGCCAGCAGCCACACCGACAGGATCCTTTCCTACGAGCAGTACTTC
CASSHTDRILSYEQYF